The 26 T cell receptor beta chains below were found in one sample sequenced in a study of CD8+CD57+ T cells in acquired aplastic anemia. Researchers used genomic DNA as the template to profile TCR beta VDJ and CDR3. Each CDR3 protein is one row after TCRdb ran MiXCR on the reads. Among about 470,000 distinct CDR3 sequences listed, less than 35% were seen once. CD8+CD57+ cell expansion had been shown by flow cytometry in patients chosen for sequencing. The specimen sequenced was sorted CD4+, CD8+, or CD8+CD57+ T cells (not recorded which) from PBMCs. These receptors originate from a human donor with aplastic anemia.

As concerns this clonotype: It may be a read error: a sequence one base away is much more abundant. This is likely a read error, given that the CDR3 carries no conserved phenylalanine or tryptophan at its end. The chain couples TRBV4-3 to TRBJ1-2; D unclear. Germline CDR1 is LGHNA and CDR2 is YSLEER. CDR3 length: 13 residues. The germline V and J ends were trimmed by 0 bases and 2 bases, with 4 bases remaining between them. The CDR3 loop reads CASSQEQNYGYTY. In nucleotides, the CDR3 is TGCGCCAGCAGCCAAGAACAAAACTATGGCTACACCTAC.

This clonotype has ten or more counts. The chain joins TRBV7-2 to TRBJ2-3; TRBD2 matches 8 bases. The CDR3 has 14 residues. In germline, CDR1 is SGHTA, CDR2 FQGNSA. The V segment lost 5 bases and the J segment 3 bases; nucleotides outside the gene matches: 4. The CDR3 is CASSRGGRTDTQYF. The CDR3 DNA is TGTGCCAGCAGCCGGGGGGGCCGGACAGATACGCAGTATTTT.

The chain uses TRBV18 and TRBJ1-2; D remains ambiguous. V gave up 4 bases and J gave up 5 bases, with 17 bases separating them. CDR1 is KGHSH and CDR2 is LQKENI in the germline V gene. The length of the CDR3 is 15 residues. CDR3 in amino acids: CASSRKEAGVYGYTF. The CDR3 DNA reads TGTGCCAGCTCACGTAAAGAGGCTGGTGTTTATGGCTACACCTTC.

This chain links TRBV28 with TRBJ1-1; D is unresolved. The CDR3 has 14 residues. Germline V lookup: CDR1 MDHEN, CDR2 SYDVKM. V shed 8 bases and J shed 6 bases, with 19 bases lying between them. CDR3: CASPGAGESAEAFF. In DNA, the CDR3 is TGTGCCAGCCCGGGCGCCGGAGAGAGCGCTGAAGCTTTCTTT.

This sequence joins TRBV7-3 and TRBJ2-3; TRBD1 agrees at 8 bases. Losses at the gene ends were 6 bases for V and 6 bases for J; bases not matched to a gene: 14. CDR1 SGHTA and CDR2 FQGTGA come from the germline V gene. This CDR3 contains 16 residues. CDR3: CASSYGTGIISDTQYF. In DNA, the CDR3 is TGTGCCAGCAGTTACGGGACAGGAATAATCTCTGATACGCAGTATTTT.

This clonotype appeared a single time. The chain combines TRBV19 with TRBJ1-2, with D tentatively TRBD1 (5 bases). The CDR3 is 12 amino acids. Germline values: CDR1 LNHDA, CDR2 SQIVND (reference sequence). V lost 3 bases, J lost 7 bases, and 9 bases lay in between. The CDR3 nucleotides are TGTGCCAGTAGTATTAGGGGCGGTGGCTACACCTTC. It yields the protein CASSIRGGGYTF. The full variable domain, in which reference TRBV19 and TRBJ1-2 provide the parts outside the CDR3, is DGGITQSPKYLFRKEGQNVTLSCEQNLNHDAMYWYRQDPGQGLRLIYYSQIVNDFQKGDIAEGYSVSREKKESFPLTVTSAQKNPTAFYLCASSIRGGGYTFGSGTRLTVV.

The chain carries TRBV20-1 and TRBJ1-1; 7 bases agree with TRBD1. Germline assignment: CDR1 DFQATT and CDR2 SNEGSKA (reference sequence). The CDR3 runs 12 residues. The V segment lost 6 bases and the J segment 6 bases; nucleotides outside the gene matches: 7. CDR3 DNA sequence: TGCAGTGCAAATCAGGGGGGGGCTGAAGCTTTCTTT. Translating gives CSANQGGAEAFF.

Only a few counts were recorded for this clonotype. The chain joins TRBV20-1 to TRBJ2-3, with 9 bases aligning to TRBD2. The CDR3 has 17 amino acids. Germline values: CDR1 DFQATT, CDR2 SNEGSKA (reference sequence). V shed 6 bases and J 4 bases; nucleotides not matched to a gene: 17. In DNA form, the CDR3 reads TGCAGTGCCTTACGCCGACGGGAGCGGGGGGTACCAGATACGCAGTATTTT. Translating gives CSALRRRERGVPDTQYF.

This clonotype has more than one count but fewer than ten. V and J are TRBV2 and TRBJ1-6; D gene ambiguous. The CDR3 is 15 residues long. Trimming took 7 bases from V and 6 from J, leaving 16 bases between them. Germline-derived CDR1 and CDR2 are SNHLY and FYNNEI. Written as DNA, the CDR3 is TGTGCCAGCATCACAGAATCGTCCCTTAATTCACCCCTCCACTTT. Encoded protein: CASITESSLNSPLHF.

This clonotype has only a few counts. The chain carries TRBV19 and TRBJ2-2; D uncertain. Looked up from germline, CDR1 is LNHDA and CDR2 is SQIVND (reference sequence). The CDR3 contains 12 residues. V was cut by 3 bases and J by 13 bases, with 12 bases left in between. The CDR3, as DNA: TGTGCCAGTAGTATCCCCCCCGCCGGGCTGTTTTTT. Residues: CASSIPPAGLFF.

The chain uses TRBV15 and TRBJ2-2; D is unclear. V was trimmed by 5 bases and J by 0 bases, leaving 10 bases between them. This CDR3 has 15 amino acids. The V gene's germline CDR1 is LNHNV and CDR2 YYDKDF (reference sequence). In nucleotides, the CDR3 is TGTGCCACCAGCCCGCGAGATGCGAACACCGGGGAGCTGTTTTTT. Translating it yields CATSPRDANTGELFF.

A remark on this clonotype: One end of the junction fails to match germline, which may point to a read error. Written as DNA, the CDR3 is TGTGCCAGCAGCATAACCGGGGGGGAGAACACTGAAGCTTTCTTT. It specifies CASSITGGENTEAFF. This sequence joins TRBV7-3 and TRBJ1-1; weak D call: TRBD1 (5 bases). The CDR3 extends over 15 amino acids. In germline, CDR1 is SGHTA, CDR2 FQGTGA.

This clonotype was picked up a small number of times. The V and J genes are TRBV20-1 and TRBJ2-2; TRBD2 aligns across 10 bases. Germline CDR1 is DFQATT and CDR2 is SNEGSKA (reference sequence). The CDR3 length is 14 residues. J lost 3 bases, V lost 6 bases, and 4 bases had no gene match. The CDR3 DNA reads TGCAGTGCAAAGCGGGAGGGGGACACCGGGGAGCTGTTTTTT. As protein: CSAKREGDTGELFF.

This clonotype occurred a few times. The V gene is TRBV7-3, the J gene TRBJ1-4, with 8 nucleotides matching TRBD1. The germline CDR1 and CDR2 sequences are SGHTA and FQGTGA. CDR3 length: 17 amino acids. V was pared by 4 bases and J by 7 bases, with 14 bases of the junction left unmatched. The CDR3 bases are TGTGCCAGCAGCTACCCCGTTAGGCAGGGGGCGTGTGAAAAACTGTTTTTT. It codes for CASSYPVRQGACEKLFF.

In this sample, this clonotype turned up many times. V gene TRBV10-3 combines with J gene TRBJ2-7; weak D call: TRBD1 (5 bases). V was cut by 2 bases and J by 7 bases, with 12 bases left in between. Germline V gives CDR1 ENHRY, CDR2 SYGVKD. The length of the CDR3 is 13 residues. The CDR3 DNA reads as TGTGCCATCAGTGAGGGGGCCACCACAGAGCAGTACTTC. Amino acids: CAISEGATTEQYF.

The chain couples TRBV6-6 to TRBJ2-7, with D unresolved. The CDR3 totals 13 residues. The V gene lost 7 bases and the J gene lost 7 bases, with 17 bases spanning the gap. Germline assignment: CDR1 MNHNY and CDR2 SVGAGI (reference sequence). CDR3 in DNA: TGTGCCAGCAATACGGAACCGGTGGGGGAGCAGTACTTC. Translation gives CASNTEPVGEQYF.

The chain links TRBV5-1 to TRBJ2-6, with D uncertain. The CDR3 loop spans 16 amino acids. V was clipped by 3 bases and J by 1 base, with 11 bases between them. Germline V CDR1 and CDR2: SGHRS, YFSETQ. Here the CDR3 DNA reads TGCGCCAGCAGCTACCGGACCGAGTCTGGGGCCAACGTCCTGACTTTC. Translating gives CASSYRTESGANVLTF.

There are a few counts of this clonotype. The chain carries TRBV27 and TRBJ1-6, with D maybe TRBD1 (5 bases). The V end was cut by 3 bases, the J end by 9 bases, with 18 bases between. Looked up from germline, CDR1 is MNHEY and CDR2 is SMNVEV (reference sequence). The CDR3 spans 16 residues. The CDR3 DNA is TGTGCCAGCAGTTTTCCCTTAGGGGACCGTACTTCACCCCTCCACTTT. Amino acid sequence: CASSFPLGDRTSPLHF.

This clonotype came up once. Possible read error: a much larger clone is one base away. The V gene is TRBV19, the J gene TRBJ1-1; D gene uncertain. This CDR3 comprises 13 residues. Germline V gene lookup returns CDR1 LNHDA and CDR2 SQIVND (reference sequence). The CDR3 sequence is CASSIDVPLEASF. The CDR3 DNA reads TGTGCCAGTAGTATAGATGTGCCGCTTGAAGCTTCCTTT.

This rearrangement joins TRBV24-1 to TRBJ2-7; TRBD2 aligns across 16 bases. V lost 12 bases, J lost 2 bases, and 9 bases stayed unmatched. Germline V gives CDR1 KGHDR, CDR2 SFDVKD. This CDR3 spans 16 amino acids. The CDR3 sequence: CAVDQGLAGGAYEQYF. The CDR3 coding sequence is TGTGCCGTTGACCAGGGACTAGCGGGAGGGGCCTACGAGCAGTACTTC.

This clonotype was found a few times. This chain joins TRBV10-3 and TRBJ1-1; D perhaps matches TRBD1 (6 bases). Germline CDR1 reads ENHRY; CDR2 reads SYGVKD. This CDR3 comprises 15 residues. Deletions cut 9 bases from V and 4 bases from J, with 21 bases between. The CDR3 coding sequence is TGTGCCATTTCCGGGACATCTATTCCTCCCACTGAAGCTTTCTTT. This gives the protein CAISGTSIPPTEAFF.

The chain is built from TRBV25-1 and TRBJ1-6; 8 bases match TRBD1. The CDR3 extends over 13 amino acids. CDR1 and CDR2 from the germline V gene are MGHDK and SYGVNS. CDR3 in DNA: TGTGCTATCCCCAGGGGGCGCGGTTCACCCCTCCACTTT. It specifies CAIPRGRGSPLHF. Combining the CDR3 with reference TRBV25-1 and TRBJ1-6 gives the whole variable domain EADIYQTPRYLVIGTGKKITLECSQTMGHDKMYWYQQDPGMELHLIHYSYGVNSTEKGDLSSESTVSRIRTEHFPLTLESARPSHTSQYLCAIPRGRGSPLHFGNGTRLTVT.

This clonotype was seen at least ten times. The CDR3 here is CATSRGLPRDGNSPLHF. The CDR3 DNA sequence: TGTGCCACCAGCAGGGGACTACCGCGGGACGGCAATTCACCCCTCCACTTT. J is TRBJ1-6 and V is TRBV15; TRBD1 is a possible D gene (5 bases). Germline CDR1 and CDR2: LNHNV and YYDKDF (reference sequence). V was clipped by 3 bases and J by 7 bases, with 19 bases between them. This CDR3 is built from 17 residues.

This clonotype was seen a handful of times. The gene calls are TRBV7-8 and TRBJ1-6; 10 bases are a match to TRBD1. V shed 7 bases and J 9 bases; nucleotides not matched to a gene: 15. CDR3 size: 17 residues. Germline CDR1 reads SGHVS; CDR2 reads FQNEAQ. Here the CDR3 reads CASKPNRRGQGISPLHF. CDR3 nucleotide sequence: TGTGCCAGCAAGCCTAACAGGAGGGGACAGGGGATTTCACCCCTCCACTTT.

The chain recombines TRBV11-1 with TRBJ2-6; D gene unclear. V lost 7 bases and J 0 bases, leaving 16 bases between the germline ends. Germline CDR1 and CDR2: SGHAT and FQDESV (reference sequence). This CDR3 comprises 17 residues. Written as DNA, the CDR3 is TGTGCCAGCACTCTCAGACGCCTACTCTCTGGGGCCAACGTCCTGACTTTC. Its translation: CASTLRRLLSGANVLTF.

This clonotype came up many times. The chain couples TRBV20-1 to TRBJ1-2; 7 positions match TRBD1. V dropped 3 bases and J dropped 8; count of bases not matched to a gene: 12. Germline V gives CDR1 DFQATT, CDR2 SNEGSKA (reference sequence). This CDR3 comprises 14 residues. This chain's CDR3 is CSASNGWTGGGYTF. CDR3 coding DNA: TGCAGTGCTAGTAACGGTTGGACAGGAGGGGGCTACACCTTC.